This passage covers 29 T cell receptor beta chains from one sample sequenced in a study of shared clonotypes between healthy human individuals. Produced via immunoSEQ multiplex PCR; TCRdb's table is partial and in-frame only. The table shows roughly 720,000 clones, with 90% occurring only once. Sequences were obtained from memory CD8+ T cells from PBMCs. As to subset: CD45RO+ cells pooled with CCR7-negative TemRA cells. The source of these receptors is a man younger than 30 in good health. Some clones in this sample may be carry-over from other donors' samples.

V usage is TRBV7-8 and J usage is TRBJ2-7; D remains unclear. CDR3 size: 12 residues. From germline, CDR1 is SGHVS and CDR2 FQNEAQ. Trimming left V 5 bases short and J 2 bases short, with 7 bases between. The CDR3 DNA reads as TGTGCCAGCAGCCAACGGGCCTACGAGCAGTACTTC. It translates to CASSQRAYEQYF. The whole variable domain, filled in from reference TRBV7-8 and TRBJ2-7, reads GAGVSQSPRYKVAKRGQDVALRCDPISGHVSLFWYQQALGQGPEFLTYFQNEAQLDKSGLPSDRFFAERPEGSVSTLKIQRTQQEDSAVYLCASSQRAYEQYFGPGTRLTVT.

The chain carries TRBV19 and TRBJ2-7; the D is unclear. Germline V CDR1 and CDR2: LNHDA, SQIVND (reference sequence). The CDR3 has 14 amino acids. V was trimmed by 1 base and J by 2 bases, leaving 9 bases between them. CDR3 amino acids: CASSIGPAAYEQYF. CDR3 in DNA: TGTGCCAGTAGTATAGGTCCAGCAGCCTACGAGCAGTACTTC.

This chain connects TRBV4-1 to TRBJ2-7, with a weak D call TRBD2 (6 bases). Germline CDR1 is MGHRA and CDR2 is YSYEKL. Trimming removed 0 bases at V and 0 bases at J, with 21 bases between. The CDR3 has 19 residues. The CDR3 loop reads CASSQEPGPTLTSSYEQYF. CDR3 coding DNA: TGCGCCAGCAGCCAAGAGCCGGGACCGACCTTGACTAGCTCCTACGAGCAGTACTTC.

The V call is TRBV10-3, the J call TRBJ1-2; TRBD1 agrees at 7 bases. V lost 2 bases and J lost 2; bases outside the gene matches: 5. Per germline, CDR1 ENHRY and CDR2 SYGVKD. The CDR3 is 15 residues long. This CDR3 is CAISELRQGNYGYTF. The CDR3 nucleotides are TGTGCCATCAGTGAGCTCCGACAGGGAAACTATGGCTACACCTTC.

This clone came up a few times. The chain combines TRBV2 with TRBJ1-3; tentative D call: TRBD1 (5 bases). The CDR3 is 15 amino acids. V dropped 6 bases and J dropped 3 bases, with 15 bases sitting between them. Germline V gene data show CDR1 as SNHLY and CDR2 as FYNNEI. The DNA of the CDR3 is TGTGCCAGCAGGCGGACACCTGGAGGTGGAAACACCATATATTTT. Its protein product is CASRRTPGGGNTIYF.

This CDR3 is CASSTHKETGRLNTEAFF. CDR3 bases: TGTGCCAGCAGTACTCATAAGGAGACGGGACGGCTGAACACTGAAGCTTTCTTT. The V call is TRBV27, the J call TRBJ1-1; D may be TRBD1 (5 bases). V was shortened by 5 bases and J by 0 bases, with 22 bases between the two germline ends. Germline lookup yields CDR1 MNHEY and CDR2 SMNVEV (reference sequence). CDR3 size: 18 residues.

The rearrangement links TRBV6-5 to TRBJ2-1; 9 nucleotides agree with TRBD2. This CDR3 is built from 14 residues. In germline, CDR1 is MNHEY, CDR2 SVGAGI. J was trimmed by 8 bases and V by 7 bases; bases with no gene match: 9. The CDR3 DNA reads TGTGCCAGCACGCTAGCGGGAAATTACGATGAGCAGTTCTTC. Its translation is CASTLAGNYDEQFF.

The V call is TRBV10-3, the J call TRBJ2-1, with unresolved D. The CDR3 runs to 16 residues. In germline, CDR1 is ENHRY, CDR2 SYGVKD. Trimming removed 4 bases at V and 0 bases at J, with 13 bases between. CDR3 nucleotides: TGTGCCATCAGTGCCAATGACTTTACCTCCTACAATGAGCAGTTCTTC. This sequence encodes CAISANDFTSYNEQFF.

This clone was detected only once. V gene TRBV13 combines with J gene TRBJ2-5; 7 nucleotides line up with TRBD1. TRBJ2-7 explains the end of the DNA better; the J call may be wrong. Looked up from germline, CDR1 is PRHDT and CDR2 is FYEKMQ (reference sequence). This CDR3 is built from 16 residues. CDR3 sequence: CASSLAAQGSSYEQYF. The CDR3 DNA reads as TGTGCCAGCAGCTTAGCAGCACAGGGGAGCTCCTACGAGCAGTACTTC.

The chain links TRBV7-6 to TRBJ1-4; D is uncertain. The germline V gene has CDR1 SGHVS and CDR2 FNYEAQ. With 5 bases removed from V and 5 bases from J, the gap between germline ends came to 12 bases. This CDR3 comprises 14 residues. The CDR3 DNA is TGTGCCAGCAGCACAACGATTCGAAATGAAAAACTGTTTTTT. It is translated as CASSTTIRNEKLFF.

V usage is TRBV27 and J usage is TRBJ2-7, with D possibly TRBD1 on 6 matching bases. This CDR3 contains 14 residues. Germline lookup yields CDR1 MNHEY and CDR2 SMNVEV (reference sequence). V dropped 4 bases and J dropped 2 bases, with 12 bases sitting between them. This CDR3 reads CASSSRDKAYEQYF. CDR3 DNA sequence: TGTGCCAGCAGTTCCCGGGACAAGGCCTACGAGCAGTACTTC.

This clone was picked up a small number of times. The chain recombines TRBV15 with TRBJ2-3; 7 nucleotides agree with TRBD1. Germline trimming cut 9 bases from V and 0 bases from J; bases unmatched to any gene: 3. This CDR3 has 13 amino acids. The V gene's germline CDR1 is LNHNV and CDR2 YYDKDF (reference sequence). CDR3 protein: CATGQSSTDTQYF. In DNA, the CDR3 is TGTGCCACGGGACAGTCTAGCACAGATACGCAGTATTTT.

The chain employs TRBV7-3 and TRBJ2-1; 9 bases are shared with TRBD2. Trimming took 2 bases from V and 8 from J; bases not matched to a gene: 4. The germline CDR1 and CDR2 sequences are SGHTA and FQGTGA. The CDR3 totals 14 residues. This CDR3 reads CASSLGTSLYEQFF. The CDR3, as DNA: TGTGCCAGCAGCTTAGGGACTAGCCTCTATGAGCAGTTCTTC. Using reference TRBV7-3 and TRBJ2-1 for the parts outside the CDR3, the full variable domain is GAGVSQTPSNKVTEKGKYVELRCDPISGHTALYWYRQSLGQGPEFLIYFQGTGAADDSGLPNDRFFAVRPEGSVSTLKIQRTERGDSAVYLCASSLGTSLYEQFFGPGTRLTVL.

The chain uses TRBV5-4 and TRBJ2-5; unclear D gene. The CDR3 loop spans 14 amino acids. Trimming shortened V by 0 bases and J by 1 base, and 7 bases separated the two germline ends. The germline CDR1 and CDR2 sequences are SGHNT and YYREEE (reference sequence). The CDR3 spells CASSLDRGQETQYF. DNA for the CDR3: TGTGCCAGCAGCTTGGATCGCGGCCAAGAGACCCAGTACTTC.

The J gene is TRBJ1-2, the V gene TRBV7-2; D not certain. This CDR3 spans 16 amino acids. Trimming stripped 7 bases from V and 3 bases from J, with 21 bases between. The germline V gene encodes CDR1 SGHTA and CDR2 FQGNSA. CDR3 residues: CASNRKAGWVHYGYTF. CDR3 coding DNA: TGTGCCAGCAACCGCAAGGCTGGTTGGGTTCACTATGGCTACACCTTC.

The chain has TRBV7-9 and TRBJ2-4; D unclear. Trimming took 2 bases from V and 5 from J, leaving 13 bases between them. The CDR3 has 15 residues. Per germline, CDR1 SEHNR and CDR2 FQNEAQ (reference sequence). CDR3 sequence: CASSLFLGMENIQYF. CDR3 coding DNA: TGTGCCAGCAGCTTATTTCTGGGGATGGAAAACATTCAGTACTTC.

This clone was recorded once. This chain uses TRBV11-2 with TRBJ2-7; the match to TRBD2 covers 11 bases. Germline trimming cut 4 bases from V and 1 base from J; bases unmatched to any gene: 6. Per germline, CDR1 SGHAT and CDR2 FQNNGV. The length of the CDR3 is 16 residues. The CDR3 here is CASSSIAGGPSYEQYF. The CDR3 DNA reads TGTGCCAGCAGCTCAATAGCGGGAGGGCCGTCCTACGAGCAGTACTTC.

The chain uses TRBV15 and TRBJ1-2, with 7 positions matching TRBD1. V lost 5 bases, J lost 4 bases, and 13 bases stayed unmatched. CDR1 is LNHNV and CDR2 is YYDKDF in the germline V gene (reference sequence). The CDR3 length is 16 residues. CDR3 sequence: CATSPRQGVSGYGYTF. In nucleotides, the CDR3 is TGTGCCACCAGCCCCCGACAGGGAGTGAGTGGCTATGGCTACACCTTC.

The CDR3 DNA follows: TGCGCCAGCAGCCAAGATTTGGTTTACACTGAAGCTTTCTTT. Translation: CASSQDLVYTEAFF. The V and J genes are TRBV4-1 and TRBJ1-1; D gene uncertain. Trimming pared 0 bases from V and 3 bases from J, leaving 8 bases between. This CDR3 contains 14 residues. Germline values: CDR1 MGHRA, CDR2 YSYEKL.

V is TRBV5-1 and J is TRBJ1-1, with 8 bases matching TRBD1. The CDR3 has 13 amino acids. With V trimmed by 2 bases and J by 11 bases, 8 bases remained unmatched. The germline V gene encodes CDR1 SGHRS and CDR2 YFSETQ. CDR3 in DNA: TGCGCCAGCAGCTTAGGGGACAGGCGGGAGGCTTTCTTT. It translates to CASSLGDRREAFF.

This chain joins TRBV10-2 and TRBJ2-1, with 8 positions matching TRBD2. The CDR3 covers 16 residues. Germline CDR1 is WSHSY and CDR2 is SAAADI. V was pared by 4 bases and J by 2 bases, with 7 bases of the junction left unmatched. CDR3 residues: CASSGAGGLPYNEQFF. The CDR3 DNA reads TGCGCCAGCAGTGGTGCGGGAGGCCTTCCCTACAATGAGCAGTTCTTC.

The chain couples TRBV7-9 to TRBJ2-1; D is perhaps TRBD1 (6 bases). V was shortened by 5 bases and J by 8 bases, with 25 bases between the two germline ends. This CDR3 comprises 17 residues. Germline V gene lookup returns CDR1 SEHNR and CDR2 FQNEAQ (reference sequence). This CDR3 is CASSGKSGPGVVHEQFF. In DNA, the CDR3 is TGTGCCAGCAGCGGAAAATCAGGTCCAGGGGTAGTCCATGAGCAGTTCTTC.

The rearrangement links TRBV7-8 to TRBJ2-1, with 8 bases identical to TRBD1. Germline trimming cut 0 bases from V and 7 bases from J; bases unmatched to any gene: 5. The CDR3 has 15 amino acids. The V gene's germline CDR1 is SGHVS and CDR2 FQNEAQ. CDR3 sequence (DNA): TGTGCCAGCAGCTTAGCGGCAGGGGGCAGGAATGAGCAGTTCTTC. It translates to CASSLAAGGRNEQFF.

J is TRBJ1-2 and V is TRBV25-1; D may be TRBD1 (5 bases). The CDR3 spans 14 residues. Trimming removed 1 base at V and 2 bases at J, with 8 bases between. Germline CDR1 MGHDK, CDR2 SYGVNS. This CDR3 is CASSESRDNYGYTF. Here the CDR3 DNA reads TGTGCCAGCAGTGAATCTAGGGACAACTATGGCTACACCTTC.

The chain uses TRBV5-1 and TRBJ1-1; 9 bases are a match to TRBD1. Losses at the gene ends were 4 bases for V and 3 bases for J; bases not matched to a gene: 7. The CDR3 consists of 15 residues. Germline CDR1 and CDR2: SGHRS and YFSETQ. CDR3 bases: TGCGCCAGCAGCCCGGACAGGGGAGTATACACTGAAGCTTTCTTT. It codes for CASSPDRGVYTEAFF.

The chain joins TRBV21-1 to TRBJ1-5; the DNA was not used to check the table's D call, TRBD1. TRBV21-1 is an annotated pseudogene. CDR3 length: 16 residues. CDR3 protein: CASSTRGAGLREPQHF. The CDR3 DNA reads TGTGCCAGCAGCACTAGAGGAGCAGGGTTAAGGGAACCCCAGCATTTT.

This clone was recorded only once. The chain combines TRBV2 with TRBJ2-7; perhaps TRBD2 as D (5 bases). CDR1 and CDR2 from the germline V gene are SNHLY and FYNNEI. This CDR3 spans 15 amino acids. V dropped 1 base and J dropped 0 bases, with 10 bases sitting between them. CDR3 sequence (DNA): TGTGCCAGCAGTGAAGGATTAGGGAGCTCCTACGAGCAGTACTTC. Its protein product is CASSEGLGSSYEQYF.

The CDR3 sequence: CATSREETNTEAFF. In DNA form, the CDR3 reads TGTGCCACCAGCAGAGAGGAGACGAACACTGAAGCTTTCTTT. This chain connects TRBV15 to TRBJ1-1; D not certain. Germline CDR1 LNHNV, CDR2 YYDKDF (reference sequence). Trimming left V 0 bases short and J 1 base short, with 6 bases between. CDR3 length equals 14 residues.

The chain is built from TRBV7-6 and TRBJ2-7; 8 bases match TRBD1. The V gene end was trimmed by 5 bases and the J gene end by 3 bases; junction bases not matched to a gene: 3. This CDR3 has 13 amino acids. Germline V gives CDR1 SGHVS, CDR2 FNYEAQ. The CDR3 spells CASSPGQVYEQYF. The DNA of the CDR3 is TGTGCCAGCAGCCCGGGACAGGTCTACGAGCAGTACTTC.